This T cell receptor beta chain comes out of a study of shared clonotypes between healthy human individuals. The repertoire was sequenced with immunoSEQ multiplex PCR; TCRdb's copy has only in-frame clones and lacks some. This repertoire shows about 770,000 clones, 55% to 75% found once; its top ten account for approximately 2%. J was trimmed by 0 bases and V by 3 bases; bases with no gene match: 11. Germline CDR1 LNHDA, CDR2 SQIVND (reference sequence). The CDR3 consists of 21 residues. As for this clone: Its target is not known.

General study results and limits: The naive CD4 repertoires of a handful of donors were compared, and about 5% of clonotypes were shared.

The TCR sequence derives from a woman younger than 45 in good health. Specimen: memory CD4+ T cells sorted from blood. This sample's subset: CD45RA-negative fraction. This sequence joins TRBV19 and TRBJ2-2; 15 bases line up with TRBD2. The DNA for the CDR3 is TGTGCCAGTAGTATCTTCAGGCGGACTAGCGGGAGGGCAGCGAACACCGGGGAGCTGTTTTTT. Encoded protein: CASSIFRRTSGRAANTGELFF.